Below are 11 T cell receptor beta chains sequenced from a single sample in a study of OX40 agonist ivuxolimab in advanced cancers. Measured with immunoSEQ multiplex PCR; TCRdb has only the in-frame clones, and not every one. The sample records approximately 58,000 clones, 88% being singletons. The sample consisted of CD4+ or CD8+ T cells sorted from blood, taken in a trial of the OX40 agonist ivuxolimab. The receptor set was obtained from an adult with an advanced solid tumor such as melanoma, head and neck, liver or kidney cancer.

The V gene is TRBV10-3, the J gene TRBJ2-7; a weak D match, TRBD2 (6 bases). The CDR3 loop spans 14 amino acids. Trimming stripped 10 bases from V and 0 bases from J, with 16 bases between. Germline values: CDR1 ENHRY, CDR2 SYGVKD. The CDR3 nucleotides are TGTGCCACCAGCCCCTTAGCGGTCTCCTACGAGCAGTACTTC. Translated, it gives CATSPLAVSYEQYF.

The rearrangement joins TRBV28 to TRBJ2-5; D tentatively fits TRBD1 or TRBD2 (6 bases each). Germline-derived CDR1 and CDR2 are MDHEN and SYDVKM. This CDR3 comprises 13 residues. The V end lost 4 bases, the J end lost 5 bases, and 11 bases lay between the germline ends. CDR3 loop: CASSYQGRETQYF. For the CDR3, the DNA is TGTGCCAGCAGTTATCAGGGGAGGGAGACCCAGTACTTC.

The chain employs TRBV10-3 and TRBJ1-5; tentatively, D is TRBD1 (6 bases). Trimming took 10 bases from V and 3 from J, leaving 19 bases between them. Germline V CDR1 and CDR2: ENHRY, SYGVKD. The CDR3 length is 15 residues. The chain's CDR3 is CATQPSGTPNQPQHF. CDR3 DNA sequence: TGTGCCACCCAACCCAGCGGGACACCCAATCAGCCCCAGCATTTT.

The chain links TRBV4-1 to TRBJ1-1; D remains ambiguous. V was clipped by 2 bases and J by 2 bases, with 12 bases between them. Germline V gives CDR1 MGHRA, CDR2 YSYEKL. This CDR3 is built from 15 residues. Written as DNA, the CDR3 is TGCGCCAGCAGCCAACATTCTAATGTAAACACTGAAGCTTTCTTT. It encodes CASSQHSNVNTEAFF.

The chain links TRBV4-1 to TRBJ2-7, with 13 bases fitting TRBD2. V dropped 1 base and J dropped 6; count of bases not matched to a gene: 6. Germline CDR1 MGHRA, CDR2 YSYEKL. This CDR3 contains 16 residues. The DNA of the CDR3 is TGCGCCAGCAGCCAAGCCCTGGGACTAGCGGGGACCGAGCAGTACTTC. It is translated as CASSQALGLAGTEQYF.

The CDR3 here is CASSHTRQGSYEQYF. Written as DNA, the CDR3 is TGTGCCAGCAGCCACACGCGACAGGGGTCCTACGAGCAGTACTTC. V is TRBV6-6 and J is TRBJ2-7; 8 nucleotides align to TRBD1. The CDR3 extends over 15 amino acids. Germline V lookup: CDR1 MNHNY, CDR2 SVGAGI (reference sequence). J gave up 1 base and V 6 bases, and 8 bases lay outside the gene matches.

This clone was detected only once. The CDR3 bases are TGTGCCAGCTCACCAGGAGGGTCTGATGGCTACACCTTC. Amino acids: CASSPGGSDGYTF. The chain has TRBV18 and TRBJ1-2, with D unclear. The germline V and J ends were trimmed by 2 bases and 6 bases, with 10 bases remaining between them. The CDR3 extends over 13 amino acids. CDR1 KGHSH and CDR2 LQKENI come from the germline V gene.

This clone was seen more than once but under ten times. V and J are TRBV19 and TRBJ1-1, with D possibly matching TRBD1 (6 bases). CDR1 and CDR2 from the germline V gene are LNHDA and SQIVND (reference sequence). The V end lost 7 bases, the J end lost 0 bases, and 15 bases lay between the germline ends. This CDR3 is built from 15 residues. The DNA of the CDR3 is TGTGCCAGTATGCCCCAACAGGGACTGAACACTGAAGCTTTCTTT. This codes for CASMPQQGLNTEAFF. Based on the CDR3 plus reference TRBV19 and TRBJ1-1, the full variable domain is DGGITQSPKYLFRKEGQNVTLSCEQNLNHDAMYWYRQDPGQGLRLIYYSQIVNDFQKGDIAEGYSVSREKKESFPLTVTSAQKNPTAFYLCASMPQQGLNTEAFFGQGTRLTVV.

The chain recombines TRBV6-1 with TRBJ1-2, with no clear D. This CDR3 has 16 residues. V was shortened by 0 bases and J by 4 bases, with 15 bases between the two germline ends. Germline CDR1 is MNHNS and CDR2 is SASEGT. CDR3 residues: CASSEALLSWGYGYTF. The CDR3 DNA reads as TGTGCCAGCAGTGAAGCTCTTTTATCCTGGGGCTATGGCTACACCTTC.

V is TRBV30 and J is TRBJ1-5, with D perhaps matching TRBD1 (6 bases). V was pared by 4 bases and J by 0 bases, with 10 bases between. The CDR3 loop spans 14 amino acids. Germline V lookup: CDR1 GTSNPN, CDR2 SVGIG (reference sequence). This CDR3 reads CAWTRTDSNQPQHF. The CDR3 nucleotides are TGTGCCTGGACGAGGACAGATAGCAATCAGCCCCAGCATTTT.

As for this clone: The same CDR3 is also encoded by other DNA sequences in this sample. This rearrangement joins TRBV28 to TRBJ1-4; no definite D call. The CDR3 runs to 12 residues. Per the germline V gene, CDR1 is MDHEN and CDR2 is SYDVKM. V was shortened by 5 bases and J by 5 bases, with 6 bases between the two germline ends. The CDR3 is CASSGRNEKLFF. The CDR3, as DNA: TGTGCCAGCAGTGGGAGAAATGAAAAACTGTTTTTT.